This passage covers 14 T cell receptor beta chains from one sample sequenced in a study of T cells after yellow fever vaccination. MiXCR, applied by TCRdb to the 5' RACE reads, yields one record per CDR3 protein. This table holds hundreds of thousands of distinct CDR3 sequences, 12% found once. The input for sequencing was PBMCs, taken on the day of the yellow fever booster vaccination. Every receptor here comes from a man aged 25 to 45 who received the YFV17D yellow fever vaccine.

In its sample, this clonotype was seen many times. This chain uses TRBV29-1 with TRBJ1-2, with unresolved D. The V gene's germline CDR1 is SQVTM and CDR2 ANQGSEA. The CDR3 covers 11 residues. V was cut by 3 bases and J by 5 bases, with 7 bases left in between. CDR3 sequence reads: CSVDRSYGYTF. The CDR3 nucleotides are TGCAGCGTTGACAGGTCATATGGCTACACCTTC.

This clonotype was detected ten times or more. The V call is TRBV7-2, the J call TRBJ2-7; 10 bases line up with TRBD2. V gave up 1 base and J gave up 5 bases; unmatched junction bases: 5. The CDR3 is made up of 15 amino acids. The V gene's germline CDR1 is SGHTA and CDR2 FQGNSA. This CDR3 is CASSLVGLAGDEQYF. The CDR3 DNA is TGTGCCAGCAGCTTAGTTGGGCTAGCGGGAGACGAGCAGTACTTC.

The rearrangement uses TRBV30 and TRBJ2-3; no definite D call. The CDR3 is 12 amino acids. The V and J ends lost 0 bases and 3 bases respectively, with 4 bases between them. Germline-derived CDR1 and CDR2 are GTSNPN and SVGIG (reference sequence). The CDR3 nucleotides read TGTGCCTGGAGTGTAAAAACAGATACGCAGTATTTT. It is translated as CAWSVKTDTQYF.

The CDR3, as DNA: TGCAGTGCTAGAGTTGCGGGATATGGCGAGCAGTACTTC. It codes for CSARVAGYGEQYF. V usage is TRBV20-1 and J usage is TRBJ2-7; tentatively, D is TRBD2 (6 bases). The V gene's germline CDR1 is DFQATT and CDR2 SNEGSKA (reference sequence). The CDR3 consists of 13 residues. Between the trimmed V and J ends, which lost 1 base and 6 bases, there was a span of 13 bases.

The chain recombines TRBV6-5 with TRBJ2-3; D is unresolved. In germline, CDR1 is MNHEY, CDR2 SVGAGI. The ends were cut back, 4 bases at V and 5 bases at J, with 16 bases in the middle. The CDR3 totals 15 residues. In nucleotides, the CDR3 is TGTGCCAGCAGTTTAGTAAATGATAGTCGAGATACGCAGTATTTT. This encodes CASSLVNDSRDTQYF.

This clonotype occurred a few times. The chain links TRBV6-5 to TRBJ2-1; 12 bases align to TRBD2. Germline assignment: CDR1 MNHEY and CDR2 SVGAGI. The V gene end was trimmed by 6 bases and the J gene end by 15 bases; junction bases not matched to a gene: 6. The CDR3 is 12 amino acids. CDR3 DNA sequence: TGTGCCAGCAGGACGGGACTAGCGGGTTTGTTCTTC. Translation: CASRTGLAGLFF.

In DNA form, the CDR3 reads TGCAGTGCCCTCGAACGGCTAGCGGGAGAAGATACGCAGTATTTT. Translation gives CSALERLAGEDTQYF. This chain links TRBV20-1 with TRBJ2-3, with TRBD2 matching over 10 bases. From germline, CDR1 is DFQATT and CDR2 SNEGSKA (reference sequence). The CDR3 runs to 15 residues. V lost 6 bases and J lost 5; bases outside the gene matches: 11.

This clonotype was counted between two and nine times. CDR3 sequence (DNA): TGTGCCAGCTCCCGGCCATCGGGCTCCTACGAGCAGTACTTC. Translation: CASSRPSGSYEQYF. The chain recombines TRBV28 with TRBJ2-7; D gene uncertain. Germline CDR1 and CDR2: MDHEN and SYDVKM. Trimming left V 8 bases short and J 0 bases short, with 14 bases between. The CDR3 is 14 residues long.

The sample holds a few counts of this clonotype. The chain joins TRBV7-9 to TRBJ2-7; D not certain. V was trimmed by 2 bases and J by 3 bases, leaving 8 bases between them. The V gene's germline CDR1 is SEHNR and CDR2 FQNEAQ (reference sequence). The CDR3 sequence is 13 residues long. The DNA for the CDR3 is TGTGCCAGCAGCTTAAACGACAACTACGAGCAGTACTTC. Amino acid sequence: CASSLNDNYEQYF.

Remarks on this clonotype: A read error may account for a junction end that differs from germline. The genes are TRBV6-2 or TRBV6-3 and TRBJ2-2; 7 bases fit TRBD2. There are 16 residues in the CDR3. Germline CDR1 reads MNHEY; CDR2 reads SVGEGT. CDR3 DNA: TGTGCCAGCACCCATCCCCCTACGGGAGGTGTCGGGGAGCCGTTTTTT. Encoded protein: CASTHPPTGGVGEPFF.

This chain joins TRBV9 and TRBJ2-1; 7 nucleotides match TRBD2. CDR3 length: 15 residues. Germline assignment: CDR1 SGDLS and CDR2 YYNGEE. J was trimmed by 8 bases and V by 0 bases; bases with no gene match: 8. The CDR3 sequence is CASSVGGRESDEQFF. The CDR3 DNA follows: TGTGCCAGCAGCGTAGGAGGGCGGGAGAGTGATGAGCAGTTCTTC.

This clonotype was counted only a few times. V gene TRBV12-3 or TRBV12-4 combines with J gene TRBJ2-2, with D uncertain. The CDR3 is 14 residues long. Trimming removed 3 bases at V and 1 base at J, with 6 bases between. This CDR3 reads CASSFQENTGELFF. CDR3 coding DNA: TGTGCCAGCAGTTTTCAGGAGAACACCGGGGAGCTGTTTTTT.

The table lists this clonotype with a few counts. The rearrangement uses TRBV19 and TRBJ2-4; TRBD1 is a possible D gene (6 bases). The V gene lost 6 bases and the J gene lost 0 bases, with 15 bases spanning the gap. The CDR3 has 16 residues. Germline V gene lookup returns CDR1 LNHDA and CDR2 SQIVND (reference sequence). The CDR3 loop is CASSSTGRLAKNIQYF. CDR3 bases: TGTGCCAGTAGCAGTACAGGGCGGCTAGCCAAAAACATTCAGTACTTC.

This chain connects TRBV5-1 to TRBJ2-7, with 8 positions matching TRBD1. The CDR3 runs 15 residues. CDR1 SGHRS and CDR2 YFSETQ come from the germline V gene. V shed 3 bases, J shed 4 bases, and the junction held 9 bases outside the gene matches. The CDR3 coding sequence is TGCGCCAGCAGCTGGGGCCGGACAGGGCCGTACGAGCAGTACTTC. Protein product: CASSWGRTGPYEQYF.